This TCR beta chain is from a study of T-cell memory formation after mild COVID-19. Study results and caveats: Pre-infection memory carried some responding clones, suggesting that cross-reactive memory joined. Of the contracting clones, CD4+ ones lay mainly in CM and EM, and CD8+ ones in EMRA. Specificity for SARS-CoV-2 was not confirmed among the second-wave clones peaking on day 37.

A 5'RACE reaction primed in the constant segment made cDNA libraries of TCR alpha and TCR beta, and these carried sample barcodes and UMIs. TCRdb reprocessed the 5' RACE reads via MiXCR and lists one record per CDR3 protein. The top ten hold around 12% of the sample, which has hundreds of thousands of distinct CDR3 sequences, around a quarter seen once. Germline loops: CDR1 MGHRA, CDR2 YSYEKL. Trimming cost V 0 bases and J 5 bases; bases outside gene matches: 1. This CDR3 comprises 14 residues. This clonotype has only a few counts. The target antigen is unknown. This TCR derives from an adult woman who had mild COVID-19 (a few samples of this study predate the infection). Cell type and time point are not known. The V call is TRBV4-1, the J call TRBJ2-1, with 7 bases that match TRBD2. Material for sequencing was PBMCs or a T cell subset sorted from them (not recorded which). DNA for the CDR3: TGCGCCAGCAGCCAAGACGGGACTAACAATGAGCAGTTCTTC. This sequence encodes CASSQDGTNNEQFF.